The T cell receptor (beta chain) described here comes from a study of T cell repertoires in cytomegalovirus infection. Across the study: The authors relied on CMV epitopes, both recently identified HLA-C-restricted and well-studied HLA-B-restricted. Public TCR beta signatures provided an indication of both CMV infection and a matching HLA type.

V lost 5 bases and J lost 2; bases outside the gene matches: 11. The CDR3 length is 17 residues. Germline lookup yields CDR1 SGHVS and CDR2 FNYEAQ. This clonotype has a handful of counts. Antigen: not known. Broader study findings: HLA-C-restricted TCR beta clonotypes specific for CMV led the ex vivo response. Adding up the frequency of public TCR beta families identified people who carried CMV plus the relevant HLA.

TCRdb processed the reads anew with MiXCR; each CDR3 protein has one entry. The table shows hundreds of thousands of distinct CDR3 sequences, with around a third occurring only once. V usage is TRBV7-6 and J usage is TRBJ2-3; 9 nucleotides line up with TRBD2. The sample in question was cultured PBMCs, obtained from culture after CMV antigen stimulation. The clonotype was recovered from a human donor in good health (CMV status not recorded). Some clones in this sample may be carry-over from other donors' samples. In DNA form, the CDR3 reads TGTGCCAGCAGCCCCTGGCTAGCGGGGACCGACACAGATACGCAGTATTTT. Translated, it gives CASSPWLAGTDTDTQYF.